This TCR beta chain was identified in a study of beta chain features in type 1 diabetes. Germline V CDR1 and CDR2: MNHEY, SVGAGI. The CDR3 totals 16 residues. The V and J ends lost 4 bases and 5 bases, in that order; junction bases with no gene match: 11. Study-wide results and limits: Among all four CD4+ subsets, Type 1 diabetes patients had TCRB CDR3s that were moderately but significantly shorter. It was not settled here whether HLA type affects TCRB rearrangement. Cells that show high TCR expression could be over-represented by cDNA sequencing.

On this clone itself: What it binds is not known.

Expressed TCRB transcripts were sequenced because the isolated RNA had all been reverse transcribed beforehand. TCRdb's table, derived via immunoSEQ multiplex PCR, lists solely in-frame clones and lacks some. The repertoire holds 300,000 to 450,000 clones, with over 9% as singletons. Sorting that relied on CD45RO/CCR7/CD25/CD127/CD95/CD27 yielded CD4+ naive, central memory, regulatory and stem cell-like memory cells. The sample taken for sequencing was central memory CD4+ T cells from blood. The V gene is TRBV6-5, the J gene TRBJ2-5, with TRBD1 matching over 9 bases. This receptor was obtained from a man aged 25 to 45 with type 1 diabetes. CDR3 nucleotide sequence: TGTGCCAGCAGTTCGCTCTCCGGGACAGGGTTGGAGACCCAGTACTTC. Encoded protein: CASSSLSGTGLETQYF.